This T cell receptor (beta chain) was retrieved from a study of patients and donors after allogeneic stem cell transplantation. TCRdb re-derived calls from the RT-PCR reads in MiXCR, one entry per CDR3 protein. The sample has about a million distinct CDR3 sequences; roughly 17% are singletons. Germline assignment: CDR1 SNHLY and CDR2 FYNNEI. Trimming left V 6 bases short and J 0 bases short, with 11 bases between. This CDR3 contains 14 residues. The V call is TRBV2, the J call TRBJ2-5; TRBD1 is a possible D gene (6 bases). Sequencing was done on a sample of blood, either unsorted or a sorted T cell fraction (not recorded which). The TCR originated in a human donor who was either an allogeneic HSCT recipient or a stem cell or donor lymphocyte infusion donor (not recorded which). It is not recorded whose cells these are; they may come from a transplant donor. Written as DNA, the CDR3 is TGTGCCAGCAGCGACCGGGACAACCAAGAGACCCAGTACTTC. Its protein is CASSDRDNQETQYF.